This T cell receptor (beta chain) was retrieved from a study of T cell repertoires in cytomegalovirus infection. Study summary: The public TCR beta signatures pointed to both CMV infection and matching HLA type.

V trimming: 4 bases; J trimming: 5 bases; junction bases outside the gene matches: 3. CDR1 and CDR2 (germline): SGHTA, FQGTGA. The CDR3 has 13 residues. TCRdb passed the reads through MiXCR, listing each CDR3 protein once. The top ten clones hold 12% of a sample with some 300,000 distinct CDR3 sequences, roughly a sixth of them seen once. This clonotype was counted at least ten times. V and J are TRBV7-3 and TRBJ2-3, with 7 positions matching TRBD2. This sequence was found in a human donor in good health (CMV status not recorded). Some clones in this sample may be carry-over from other donors' samples. The specimen was PBMCs. The CDR3 region is CASSSGLVDTQYF. In DNA, the CDR3 is TGTGCCAGCAGCTCCGGACTAGTAGATACGCAGTATTTT.